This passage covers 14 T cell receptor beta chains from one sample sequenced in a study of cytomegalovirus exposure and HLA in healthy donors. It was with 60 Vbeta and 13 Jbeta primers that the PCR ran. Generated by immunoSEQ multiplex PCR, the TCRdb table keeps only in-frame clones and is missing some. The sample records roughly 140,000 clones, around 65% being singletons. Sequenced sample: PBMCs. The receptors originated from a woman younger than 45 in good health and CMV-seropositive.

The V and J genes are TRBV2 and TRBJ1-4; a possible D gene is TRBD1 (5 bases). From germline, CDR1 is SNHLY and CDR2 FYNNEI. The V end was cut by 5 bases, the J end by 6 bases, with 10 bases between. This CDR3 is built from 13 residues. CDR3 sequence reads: CASSSGHDEKLFF. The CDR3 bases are TGTGCCAGCAGTTCAGGGCATGATGAAAAACTGTTTTTT.

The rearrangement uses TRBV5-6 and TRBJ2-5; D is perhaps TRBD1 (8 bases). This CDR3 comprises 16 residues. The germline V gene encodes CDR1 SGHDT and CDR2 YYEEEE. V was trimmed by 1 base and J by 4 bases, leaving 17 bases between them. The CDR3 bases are TGTGCCAGCAGCTTGAGGACAGGGTGGGGGGGAGAGACCCAGTACTTC. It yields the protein CASSLRTGWGGETQYF.

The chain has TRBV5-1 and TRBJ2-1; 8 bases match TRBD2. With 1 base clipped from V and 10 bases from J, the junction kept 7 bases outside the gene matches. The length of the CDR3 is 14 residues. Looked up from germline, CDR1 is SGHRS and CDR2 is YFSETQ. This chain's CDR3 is CASSLTGTSSEQFF. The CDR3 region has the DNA TGCGCCAGCAGCTTGACAGGGACTAGTAGCGAGCAGTTCTTC.

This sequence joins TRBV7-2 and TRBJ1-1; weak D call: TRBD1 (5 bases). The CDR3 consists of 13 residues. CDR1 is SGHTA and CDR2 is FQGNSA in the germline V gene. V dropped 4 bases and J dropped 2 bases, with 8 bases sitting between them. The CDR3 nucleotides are TGTGCCAGCAGCTCCGGGGGAAACACTGAAGCTTTCTTT. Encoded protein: CASSSGGNTEAFF.

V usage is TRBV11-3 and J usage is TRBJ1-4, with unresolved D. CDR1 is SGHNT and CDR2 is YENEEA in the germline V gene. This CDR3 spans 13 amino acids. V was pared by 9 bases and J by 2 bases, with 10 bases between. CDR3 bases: TGTGCCAGTTCGGGTGGCACTAATGAAAAACTGTTTTTT. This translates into CASSGGTNEKLFF.

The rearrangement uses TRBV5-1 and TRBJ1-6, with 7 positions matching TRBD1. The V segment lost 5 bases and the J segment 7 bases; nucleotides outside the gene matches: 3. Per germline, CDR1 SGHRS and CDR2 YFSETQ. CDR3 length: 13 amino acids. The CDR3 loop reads CASSWDRNSPLHF. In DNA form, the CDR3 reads TGCGCCAGCAGTTGGGACAGAAATTCACCCCTCCACTTT.

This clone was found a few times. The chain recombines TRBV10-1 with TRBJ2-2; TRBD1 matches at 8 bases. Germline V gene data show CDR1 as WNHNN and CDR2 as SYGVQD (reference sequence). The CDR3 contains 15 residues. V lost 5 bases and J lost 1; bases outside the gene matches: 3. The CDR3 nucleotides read TGCGCCAGCAGTACAGGACAGGGGAACACCGGGGAGCTGTTTTTT. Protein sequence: CASSTGQGNTGELFF.

The CDR3 reads CASTRNPGGAYGANVLTF. As DNA, the CDR3 is TGTGCCAGCACCCGCAACCCAGGGGGCGCTTATGGGGCCAACGTCCTGACTTTC. V and J are TRBV7-8 and TRBJ2-6, with 8 bases aligning to TRBD1. Unmatched junction bases numbered 14, after V lost 7 bases and J lost 3 bases. The V gene's germline CDR1 is SGHVS and CDR2 FQNEAQ. This CDR3 contains 18 residues.

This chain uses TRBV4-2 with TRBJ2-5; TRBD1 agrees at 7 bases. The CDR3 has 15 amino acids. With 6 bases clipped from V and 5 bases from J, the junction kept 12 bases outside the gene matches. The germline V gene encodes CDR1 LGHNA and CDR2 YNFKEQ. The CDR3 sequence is CASSYDGTVRETQYF. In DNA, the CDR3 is TGTGCCAGCAGTTACGACGGGACAGTCCGGGAGACCCAGTACTTC.

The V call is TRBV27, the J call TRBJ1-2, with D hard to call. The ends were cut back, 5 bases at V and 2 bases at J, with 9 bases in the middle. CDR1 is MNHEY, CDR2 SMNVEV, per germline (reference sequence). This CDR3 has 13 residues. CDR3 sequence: CASSPEENYGYTF. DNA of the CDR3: TGTGCCAGCAGTCCGGAGGAGAACTATGGCTACACCTTC.

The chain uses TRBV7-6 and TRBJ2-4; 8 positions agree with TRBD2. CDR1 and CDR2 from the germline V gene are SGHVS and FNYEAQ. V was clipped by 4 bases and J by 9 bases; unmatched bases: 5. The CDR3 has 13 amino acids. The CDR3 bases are TGTGCCAGCAGCTATGTAGCGGGAAGCATTCAGTACTTC. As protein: CASSYVAGSIQYF.

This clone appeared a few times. The CDR3 is CASNRGWNSPLHF. DNA for the CDR3: TGCGCCAGCAACAGGGGGTGGAATTCACCCCTCCACTTT. This rearrangement joins TRBV10-1 to TRBJ1-6; 8 bases fit TRBD1. V lost 7 bases to trimming and J lost 7 bases; unmatched junction nucleotides: 3. This CDR3 is built from 13 residues. CDR1 WNHNN and CDR2 SYGVQD come from the germline V gene (reference sequence).

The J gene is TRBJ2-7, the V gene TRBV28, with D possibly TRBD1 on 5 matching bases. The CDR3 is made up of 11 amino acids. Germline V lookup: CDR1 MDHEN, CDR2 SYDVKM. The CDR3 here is CAHQGAYEQYF. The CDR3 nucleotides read TGTGCTCATCAAGGGGCCTACGAGCAGTACTTC.

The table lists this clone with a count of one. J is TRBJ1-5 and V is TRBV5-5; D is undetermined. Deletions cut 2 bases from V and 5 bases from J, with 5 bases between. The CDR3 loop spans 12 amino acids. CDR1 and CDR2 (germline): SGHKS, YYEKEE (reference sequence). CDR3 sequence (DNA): TGTGCCAGCAGCTTTTCGGATCAGCCCCAGCATTTT. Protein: CASSFSDQPQHF.